What follows are 10 T cell receptor beta chains derived from one specimen sequenced in a study of T cell changes during pregnancy in multiple sclerosis. Clones were sequenced by immunoSEQ multiplex PCR, and TCRdb holds only the in-frame ones, with some missing. This repertoire shows about 60,000 clones, over 90% found once; its top ten account for about 0.93%. The specimen comprised peripheral blood, sampled in the first trimester of pregnancy. These receptor sequences come from a female donor with multiple sclerosis, enrolled in a pregnancy study.

This rearrangement joins TRBV6-1 to TRBJ2-1, with TRBD2 identical over 11 bases. The CDR3 length is 15 residues. V gave up 7 bases and J gave up 5 bases; unmatched junction bases: 7. The germline V gene encodes CDR1 MNHNS and CDR2 SASEGT. The CDR3 region has the DNA TGTGCCAGCAACAGACTAGCGGGGACCGACAATGAGCAGTTCTTC. Protein: CASNRLAGTDNEQFF.

The count of this clone is one. The chain combines TRBV27 with TRBJ1-5; no definite D call. The germline V gene has CDR1 MNHEY and CDR2 SMNVEV (reference sequence). Trimming pared 5 bases from V and 9 bases from J, leaving 20 bases between. This CDR3 has 15 residues. The CDR3 spells CASSPTGPQARPQHF. The CDR3 DNA reads TGTGCCAGCAGTCCCACCGGTCCGCAGGCCCGGCCCCAGCATTTT.

The V call is TRBV9, the J call TRBJ2-3; TRBD1 aligns across 8 bases. The CDR3 spans 17 residues. CDR1 SGDLS and CDR2 YYNGEE come from the germline V gene. Trimming cost V 3 bases and J 3 bases; bases outside gene matches: 12. The CDR3 nucleotides read TGTGCCAGCAGCGGACACAGGGGGGCTTTCCTAACAGATACGCAGTATTTT. Translating it yields CASSGHRGAFLTDTQYF. Filled out from reference TRBV9 and TRBJ2-3, the complete variable domain reads DSGVTQTPKHLITATGQRVTLRCSPRSGDLSVYWYQQSLDQGLQFLIQYYNGEERAKGNILERFSAQQFPDLHSELNLSSLELGDSALYFCASSGHRGAFLTDTQYFGPGTRLTVL.

The rearrangement links TRBV18 to TRBJ1-1; D call uncertain. V was pared by 3 bases and J by 6 bases, with 11 bases between. Germline assignment: CDR1 KGHSH and CDR2 LQKENI. The CDR3 length is 13 residues. The CDR3 sequence is CASSPSVRAEAFF. The CDR3 nucleotides are TGTGCCAGCTCACCGTCCGTACGCGCTGAAGCTTTCTTT.

J is TRBJ2-7 and V is TRBV7-3, with D possibly being TRBD1 (5 bases). Germline V gene lookup returns CDR1 SGHTA and CDR2 FQGTGA. The V end was cut by 5 bases, the J end by 1 base, with 18 bases between. The CDR3 length is 16 residues. As DNA, the CDR3 is TGTGCCAGCAGCCCTCAGGGCGGTATGGGATCCTACGAGCAGTACTTC. This gives the protein CASSPQGGMGSYEQYF.

The rearrangement uses TRBV11-2 and TRBJ2-7; no reliable D call. The V gene lost 5 bases and the J gene lost 1 base, with 12 bases spanning the gap. This CDR3 spans 14 amino acids. Looked up from germline, CDR1 is SGHAT and CDR2 is FQNNGV. CDR3 sequence (DNA): TGTGCCAGCAGCCACCCCGGGTCTTCCTACGAGCAGTACTTC. Its protein is CASSHPGSSYEQYF.

This chain links TRBV7-3 with TRBJ2-7; 11 positions agree with TRBD1. Per the germline V gene, CDR1 is SGHTA and CDR2 is FQGTGA. This CDR3 is built from 16 residues. The V segment lost 5 bases and the J segment 0 bases; nucleotides outside the gene matches: 6. CDR3 region: CASSLGQGASSYEQYF. CDR3 coding DNA: TGTGCCAGCAGCCTCGGACAGGGGGCTTCCTCCTACGAGCAGTACTTC.

This chain uses TRBV2 with TRBJ1-1; the D is unclear. Germline V lookup: CDR1 SNHLY, CDR2 FYNNEI. V was pared by 0 bases and J by 1 base, with 9 bases between. The CDR3 contains 15 residues. The CDR3 loop reads CASSEARAGNTEAFF. DNA for the CDR3: TGTGCCAGCAGTGAAGCACGCGCAGGGAACACTGAAGCTTTCTTT. Based on the CDR3 plus reference TRBV2 and TRBJ1-1, the full variable domain is EPEVTQTPSHQVTQMGQEVILRCVPISNHLYFYWYRQILGQKVEFLVSFYNNEISEKSEIFDDQFSVERPDGSNFTLKIRSTKLEDSAMYFCASSEARAGNTEAFFGQGTRLTVV.

This chain links TRBV18 with TRBJ1-1; possibly TRBD1 for D (5 bases). Trimming removed 4 bases from V and 4 bases from J, with 10 bases in between. This CDR3 comprises 13 residues. Germline lookup yields CDR1 KGHSH and CDR2 LQKENI. CDR3 loop: CASSRGGLTEAFF. The DNA for the CDR3 is TGTGCCAGCTCACGGGGGGGACTCACTGAAGCTTTCTTT.

V is TRBV2 and J is TRBJ1-2; maybe TRBD1 (6 bases). CDR1 is SNHLY, CDR2 FYNNEI, per germline. The CDR3 is made up of 15 amino acids. Trimming took off 5 bases at V and 2 bases at J, with 15 bases between the two ends. The CDR3 DNA is TGTGCCAGCAGTCAATACAGGGATTTAAACTATGGCTACACCTTC. As protein: CASSQYRDLNYGYTF.